These 5 T cell receptor beta chains share one sample of origin, sequenced in a study of blood T cell repertoires in COVID-19. Sequencing was performed with immunoSEQ multiplex PCR; in TCRdb, only in-frame clones are kept and a portion is missing. The sample lists around 200,000 clones, 88% seen once, with roughly 2.7% in the top ten. The sample taken for sequencing was PBMCs or T cells enriched from blood (not recorded which). These receptors all stem from a woman aged 25 to 39 who had recovered from COVID-19.

The CDR3 reads CASSLASGGVEKQFF. In DNA, the CDR3 is TGCGCCAGCAGCTTGGCTAGCGGGGGGGTCGAAAAGCAGTTCTTC. The rearrangement links TRBV5-1 to TRBJ2-1; 12 nucleotides match TRBD2. The J segment lost 11 bases and the V segment lost 0 bases, leaving 6 bases of the junction unmatched. The CDR3 has 15 amino acids. Germline V lookup: CDR1 SGHRS, CDR2 YFSETQ.

The chain couples TRBV7-9 to TRBJ2-3; TRBD1 matches 8 bases. V dropped 5 bases and J dropped 0; count of bases not matched to a gene: 7. The germline V gene has CDR1 SEHNR and CDR2 FQNEAQ (reference sequence). This CDR3 contains 16 residues. DNA for the CDR3: TGTGCCAGCAGCCCGGGATGGGACAGGAGCACAGATACGCAGTATTTT. Its protein is CASSPGWDRSTDTQYF.

The rearrangement links TRBV7-2 to TRBJ1-5; D may be TRBD1 (5 bases). The length of the CDR3 is 15 residues. CDR1 is SGHTA and CDR2 is FQGNSA in the germline V gene. V dropped 5 bases and J dropped 2 bases, with 13 bases sitting between them. The CDR3, as DNA: TGTGCCAGCAGCGGCGGGGCATGGGGCAATCAGCCCCAGCATTTT. Translated, it gives CASSGGAWGNQPQHF.

This rearrangement joins TRBV18 to TRBJ1-2; tentatively, D is TRBD1 (5 bases). Trimming left V 3 bases short and J 6 bases short, with 20 bases between. Germline CDR1 reads KGHSH; CDR2 reads LQKENI. The CDR3 is 16 amino acids. CDR3 bases: TGTGCCAGCTCACCGTTATCAGGGCCGACATCGAATGGCTACACCTTC. Translating it yields CASSPLSGPTSNGYTF.

The chain recombines TRBV16 with TRBJ1-1; TRBD1 matches at 7 bases. Germline loops: CDR1 KGHSY, CDR2 FQNENV. Trimming removed 4 bases from V and 3 bases from J; junction bases left unmatched: 8. This CDR3 contains 15 residues. The CDR3 is CASSPQQGLDTEAFF. The CDR3 nucleotides are TGTGCCAGCAGCCCTCAACAGGGGTTGGACACTGAAGCTTTCTTT.